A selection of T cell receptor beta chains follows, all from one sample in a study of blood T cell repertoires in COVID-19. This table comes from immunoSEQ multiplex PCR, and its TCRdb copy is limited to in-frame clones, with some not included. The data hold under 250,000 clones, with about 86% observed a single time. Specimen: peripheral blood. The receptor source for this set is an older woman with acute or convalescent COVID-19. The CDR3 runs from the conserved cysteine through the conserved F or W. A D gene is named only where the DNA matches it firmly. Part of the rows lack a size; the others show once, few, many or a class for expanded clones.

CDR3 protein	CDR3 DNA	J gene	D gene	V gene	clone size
CASSWGLGSSYNEQFF	TGTGCCAGCAGTTGGGGACTGGGAAGCTCCTACAATGAGCAGTTCTTC	TRBJ2-1	-	TRBV6-6	-
CASSATAGDTEAFF	TGTGCCAGCAGCGCCACCGCCGGGGACACTGAAGCTTTCTTT	TRBJ1-1	-	TRBV9	-
CASSYDRGVSEQFF	TGTGCCAGCAGTTACGACAGGGGGGTTAGTGAGCAGTTCTTC	TRBJ2-1	TRBD1	TRBV6-6	-
CASRDRSNIQYF	TGTGCCAGCAGGGACAGGTCAAACATTCAGTACTTC	TRBJ2-4	TRBD1	TRBV6-5	-
CASALGQASYNEQFF	TGTGCTAGTGCCCTCGGACAGGCAAGTTACAATGAGCAGTTCTTC	TRBJ2-1	TRBD1	TRBV12-5	-
CASNRQWEDTQYF	TGTGCCAGCAATCGTCAGTGGGAGGATACGCAGTATTTT	TRBJ2-3	-	TRBV9	-
CASMTPGGGEKLFF	TGTGCCAGCATGACGCCAGGGGGCGGTGAAAAACTGTTTTTT	TRBJ1-4	TRBD1	TRBV6-5	-
CASSLESGWDSGNTIYF	TGTGCCAGCAGCTTAGAGAGCGGCTGGGACTCTGGAAACACCATATATTTT	TRBJ1-3	-	TRBV7-2	-
CATSGPPGAGVLDEQFF	TGTGCCACCAGTGGCCCTCCGGGAGCGGGTGTCCTAGATGAGCAGTTCTTC	TRBJ2-1	-	TRBV24-1	-
CASSLDGGATNEKLFF	TGTGCCAGCAGCTTAGACGGAGGGGCAACTAATGAAAAACTGTTTTTT	TRBJ1-4	-	TRBV7-2	-
CASSQLPGGLYEQYF	TGTGCCAGCAGCCAACTTCCGGGGGGGCTCTACGAGCAGTACTTC	TRBJ2-7	TRBD2	TRBV14	-
CASSQALPGQGKETQYF	TGCGCCAGCAGCCAAGCCCTTCCGGGACAGGGGAAAGAGACCCAGTACTTC	TRBJ2-5	TRBD1	TRBV4-1	-
CASSLYRGANYGYTF	TGTGCCAGCAGCCTATACAGGGGGGCTAACTATGGCTACACCTTC	TRBJ1-2	TRBD1	TRBV14	-
CASSGSLEDTQYF	TGTGCCAGCAGCGGATCCCTAGAAGATACGCAGTATTTT	TRBJ2-3	-	TRBV9	-
CASSYGQINTEAFF	TGTGCCAGCAGTTATGGACAGATCAACACTGAAGCTTTCTTT	TRBJ1-1	-	TRBV6-5	-
CASSTLSTGNEQFF	TGTGCCAGTAGTACCCTCTCGACGGGCAATGAGCAGTTCTTC	TRBJ2-1	-	TRBV19	-
CASSAFGIQGYGYTF	TGTGCCAGCAGCGCCTTCGGAATCCAGGGCTATGGCTACACCTTC	TRBJ1-2	-	TRBV7-9	-
CASSIVGTASGNTIYF	TGTGCCAGTAGTATTGTCGGGACAGCTTCTGGAAACACCATATATTTT	TRBJ1-3	TRBD1	TRBV19	once
CASRGGTGPTYGYTF	TGTGCCAGCAGGGGGGGGACAGGCCCCACTTATGGCTACACCTTC	TRBJ1-2	TRBD1	TRBV7-8	-
CASSSRGTLPHVEQFF	TGTGCCAGCAGCTCCAGGGGGACTCTCCCCCACGTGGAGCAGTTCTTC	TRBJ2-1	-	TRBV21-1	-
CASSLGSGGATEQFF	TGTGCCAGCAGCTTAGGTAGCGGGGGGGCCACTGAGCAGTTCTTC	TRBJ2-1	TRBD2	TRBV7-9	-
CASSPRGGTNEKLFF	TGTGCCAGCTCACCACGGGGAGGAACTAATGAAAAACTGTTTTTT	TRBJ1-4	-	TRBV18	-
CASSPRGLETQYF	TGTGCCAGCAGCCCCAGGGGGCTTGAGACCCAGTACTTC	TRBJ2-5	TRBD1	TRBV12-3/TRBV12-4	-
CASSLVPGRVNSPLHF	TGTGCCAGCAGCTTAGTCCCAGGGAGGGTGAATTCACCCCTCCACTTT	TRBJ1-6	-	TRBV7-2	-
CATTGSLSMNTEAFF	TGTGCCACTACAGGGTCATTAAGCATGAACACTGAAGCTTTCTTT	TRBJ1-1	-	TRBV6-5	-
CAIRLAGNTGELFF	TGTGCCATTCGACTAGCGGGGAACACCGGGGAGCTGTTTTTT	TRBJ2-2	TRBD2	TRBV10-3	once
CASTQEGVSSPLHF	TGTGCCAGCACCCAGGAGGGAGTTAGTTCACCCCTCCACTTT	TRBJ1-6	-	TRBV6-5	once
CASIPQGHTEAFF	TGTGCCAGCATACCTCAGGGCCACACTGAAGCTTTCTTT	TRBJ1-1	-	TRBV19	-
CASSRAGSSYNEQFF	TGCGCCAGCAGCCGAGCCGGGTCCTCTTACAATGAGCAGTTCTTC	TRBJ2-1	-	TRBV4-1	-